This TCR beta chain was obtained from a study of shared clonotypes between healthy human individuals. The overall study: The plates for each donor numbered three CD4 naive, three CD4 memory, two CD8 naive and one CD8 memory.

The study, taken as a whole, reports: Compared with memory subsets, naive subsets generally had larger estimated richness. Generation probability values for non-shared clonotypes were lower than those for clonotypes shared by all four donors.

The authors ran the assay at deep level. Generated by immunoSEQ multiplex PCR, the TCRdb table keeps only in-frame clones and is missing some. The sample holds some 2,500,000 clones, under 95% seen once. V lost 6 bases, J lost 5 bases, and 6 bases stayed unmatched. This CDR3 is built from 14 residues. The V gene's germline CDR1 is MDHEN and CDR2 SYDVKM. Note on this clone: Antigen unknown.

The receptor was derived from a man in his late teens or twenties in good health. Some clones in this sample may be carry-over from other donors' samples. The gene calls are TRBV28 and TRBJ2-7, with 11 positions matching TRBD1. The sequenced sample was naive CD4+ T cells from PBMCs. The subset is: CD45RA+ positively selected. CDR3 residues: CASRGTGGFDEQYF. The CDR3 DNA reads TGTGCCAGCAGGGGGACAGGGGGTTTCGACGAGCAGTACTTC.